These 11 T cell receptor beta chains originate from one sample sequenced in a study of blood T cell repertoires in COVID-19. TCRdb's copy holds only in-frame clones and misses some; the assay was immunoSEQ multiplex PCR. The data show fewer than 350,000 clones, with 88% seen just once and roughly 2% held by the top ten. Input material: PBMCs or T cells enriched from blood (not recorded which). These receptors were collected from an older woman in a cohort exposed to, infected with or recovered from COVID-19 (not recorded which).

The chain is built from TRBV3-1 (or the pseudogene TRBV3-2) and TRBJ2-7; 8 bases fit TRBD2. CDR1 and CDR2 from the germline V gene are LGHDT and YNNKEL (reference sequence). The V and J ends lost 5 bases and 2 bases, in that order; junction bases with no gene match: 23. The CDR3 is made up of 20 amino acids. CDR3 in amino acids: CASSKGSENYGREETYEQYF. DNA for the CDR3: TGTGCCAGCAGCAAGGGTTCGGAGAATTACGGGCGGGAGGAAACCTACGAGCAGTACTTC.

This chain connects TRBV5-6 to TRBJ2-5; 9 bases agree with TRBD1. V shed 1 base, J shed 5 bases, and the junction held 9 bases outside the gene matches. The CDR3 runs to 16 residues. The germline V gene encodes CDR1 SGHDT and CDR2 YYEEEE. The CDR3 nucleotides are TGTGCCAGCAGCTTGTACGGGACAGGGATCGGGGAGACCCAGTACTTC. This gives the protein CASSLYGTGIGETQYF. The full variable domain, with the rest looked up from reference TRBV5-6 and TRBJ2-5, is DAGVTQSPTHLIKTRGQQVTLRCSPKSGHDTVSWYQQALGQGPQFIFQYYEEEERQRGNFPDRFSGHQFPNYSSELNVNALLLGDSALYLCASSLYGTGIGETQYFGPGTRLLVL.

V is TRBV19 and J is TRBJ2-1; 9 bases line up with TRBD1. Germline values: CDR1 LNHDA, CDR2 SQIVND (reference sequence). CDR3 size: 14 residues. V was clipped by 3 bases and J by 7 bases; unmatched bases: 4. The chain's CDR3 is CASSIADRGNEQFF. DNA for the CDR3: TGTGCCAGTAGTATCGCAGACAGGGGGAATGAGCAGTTCTTC.

This chain uses TRBV14 with TRBJ1-2, with D perhaps TRBD1 (5 bases). CDR3 length equals 15 residues. The V gene lost 4 bases and the J gene lost 6 bases, with 18 bases spanning the gap. The V gene's germline CDR1 is SGHDN and CDR2 FVKESK. CDR3 sequence reads: CASSREGRYLHGYTF. CDR3 coding DNA: TGTGCCAGCAGCCGGGAGGGACGGTATTTACATGGCTACACCTTC.

The rearrangement links TRBV11-1 to TRBJ2-5; D uncertain. The CDR3 covers 11 residues. The V gene's germline CDR1 is SGHAT and CDR2 FQDESV (reference sequence). Between the trimmed V and J ends, which lost 3 bases and 3 bases, there was a span of 2 bases. This CDR3 is CASSFEETQYF. CDR3 coding DNA: TGTGCCAGCAGCTTCGAAGAGACCCAGTACTTC.

This clone was counted once. V gene TRBV4-1 combines with J gene TRBJ1-1, with D possibly being TRBD1 (5 bases). The germline V gene encodes CDR1 MGHRA and CDR2 YSYEKL. Trimming cost V 6 bases and J 4 bases, with 18 bases left between them. The CDR3 sequence is 15 residues long. The CDR3 loop is CASRGAPQTGTEAFF. CDR3 sequence (DNA): TGCGCCAGCAGAGGGGCCCCACAAACGGGCACTGAAGCTTTCTTT.

Many counts were recorded for this clone. This chain uses TRBV4-2 with TRBJ1-5; 9 bases are a match to TRBD1. The CDR3 covers 15 residues. Germline trimming cut 2 bases from V and 3 bases from J; bases unmatched to any gene: 2. The germline V gene encodes CDR1 LGHNA and CDR2 YNFKEQ. CDR3: CASSQWTGANQPQHF. The DNA of the CDR3 is TGTGCCAGCAGCCAATGGACAGGGGCCAATCAGCCCCAGCATTTT.

Comment on this clone: An end of the junction does not agree with germline; a read error may underlie this. This chain connects TRBV6-5 to TRBJ1-5; 9 nucleotides match TRBD1. Germline V CDR1 and CDR2: MNHEY, SVGAGI. This CDR3 is built from 15 residues. Written as DNA, the CDR3 is TGTGCCACCAGTAGACAGGGGGAGGGCAATCAGCCCCAGCATTTT. Its translation is CATSRQGEGNQPQHF.

The chain joins TRBV4-3 to TRBJ2-7; 10 positions agree with TRBD1. The germline gives CDR1 LGHNA, CDR2 YSLEER. The V gene end was trimmed by 0 bases and the J gene end by 6 bases; junction bases not matched to a gene: 8. The length of the CDR3 is 16 residues. CDR3: CASSQDNRDRGREQYF. The CDR3 nucleotides read TGCGCCAGCAGCCAAGATAATCGAGACAGGGGGCGCGAGCAGTACTTC.

This clone was seen a handful of times. The chain links TRBV7-2 to TRBJ2-3; no clear D. Germline V CDR1 and CDR2: SGHTA, FQGNSA. The V gene lost 1 base and the J gene lost 4 bases, with 12 bases spanning the gap. CDR3 length equals 15 residues. For the CDR3, the DNA is TGTGCCAGCAGCTTAGTTGCTTTTGGGCCAGATACGCAGTATTTT. This sequence encodes CASSLVAFGPDTQYF.

This clone was recorded only once. The CDR3 loop reads CASSVGQGYEQYF. For the CDR3, the DNA is TGTGCCAGCAGCGTGGGACAGGGCTACGAGCAGTACTTC. This chain joins TRBV11-3 and TRBJ2-7; 9 bases match TRBD1. The V segment lost 5 bases and the J segment 3 bases; nucleotides outside the gene matches: 2. Germline V gene data show CDR1 as SGHNT and CDR2 as YENEEA. The CDR3 extends over 13 amino acids.